A single sample is the source of the 12 T cell receptor beta chains below, sequenced in a study of brain metastases from non-small cell lung cancer. Assay used: immunoSEQ multiplex PCR; TCRdb lists only in-frame clones, some missing. The sample holds over 2,500 clones; roughly 90% are singletons and the top ten take 3.8%. The specimen was primary lung tumor tissue. These receptors came from a donor aged 40 or over with non-small cell lung cancer.

With respect to this clone: The junction differs from germline at one of its ends, possibly a read error. V gene TRBV28 combines with J gene TRBJ1-1, with D perhaps matching TRBD1 (5 bases). The CDR3 covers 11 residues. Germline V gene sequence: CDR1 MDHEN, CDR2 SYDVKM. The CDR3 spells CASSSGFTGGF. CDR3 sequence (DNA): TGTGCCAGCAGTTCAGGGTTCACGGGTGGGTTT.

On this clone: Sequence at one end of the junction differs from germline and may be a read error. The chain links TRBV30 to TRBJ2-3, with 14 positions matching TRBD2. Per germline, CDR1 GTSNPN and CDR2 SVGIG (reference sequence). The CDR3 has 15 residues. In DNA form, the CDR3 reads TGTGCTTGGACCCAGGGACTAGCGGGAGATAGTACGCAGTATTTT. Translation gives CAWTQGLAGDSTQYF.

In regard to this clone: Other nucleotide sequences in the sample specify the same CDR3. V is TRBV10-3 and J is TRBJ2-7; tentatively, D is TRBD1 or TRBD2 (5 bases each). Germline V gene data show CDR1 as ENHRY and CDR2 as SYGVKD. The V end lost 2 bases, the J end lost 0 bases, and 14 bases lay between the germline ends. The CDR3 spans 16 residues. The CDR3 bases are TGTGCCATCAGTGAGGGAAGGGGACCCTTCTCCTACGAGCAGTACTTC. As protein: CAISEGRGPFSYEQYF.

This rearrangement joins TRBV6-5 to TRBJ1-3; possibly TRBD1 for D (5 bases). The V and J ends lost 2 bases and 4 bases respectively, with 12 bases between them. The CDR3 covers 15 residues. Germline V gene lookup returns CDR1 MNHEY and CDR2 SVGAGI. In nucleotides, the CDR3 is TGTGCCAGCAGTTACCTTACAGGCTACGGAAACACCATATATTTT. This sequence encodes CASSYLTGYGNTIYF.

The rearrangement links TRBV6-4 to TRBJ2-1, with D uncertain. The CDR3 is 14 amino acids. Germline V gene data show CDR1 as MRHNA and CDR2 as SNTAGT. The ends were cut back, 7 bases at V and 4 bases at J, with 14 bases in the middle. This chain's CDR3 is CASKSNAGYNEQFF. The CDR3 bases are TGTGCCAGCAAAAGTAACGCCGGTTACAATGAGCAGTTCTTC.

The rearrangement links TRBV5-4 to TRBJ1-1; maybe TRBD1 (5 bases). The CDR3 covers 15 residues. Per germline, CDR1 SGHNT and CDR2 YYREEE (reference sequence). CDR3 sequence: CTNSFPQGGNTEAFF. CDR3 sequence (DNA): TGTACCAACTCATTCCCCCAGGGCGGGAACACTGAAGCTTTCTTT.

The chain joins TRBV7-3 to TRBJ2-1; 15 positions match TRBD2. Looked up from germline, CDR1 is SGHTA and CDR2 is FQGTGA. Germline trimming cut 2 bases from V and 10 bases from J; bases unmatched to any gene: 3. The CDR3 loop spans 15 amino acids. The chain's CDR3 is CASSLGLAGGREQFF. DNA of the CDR3: TGTGCCAGCAGCTTAGGACTAGCGGGGGGGCGAGAGCAGTTCTTC.

The gene calls are TRBV7-3 and TRBJ2-1; D ambiguous. Trimming cost V 1 base and J 5 bases, with 9 bases left between them. CDR1 is SGHTA, CDR2 FQGTGA, per germline. The CDR3 runs 14 residues. DNA of the CDR3: TGTGCCAGCAGCTTAAGCCCCCAGAACAATGAGCAGTTCTTC. Translating gives CASSLSPQNNEQFF.

This rearrangement joins TRBV12-5 to TRBJ1-1; no clear D gene. Germline loops: CDR1 LGHNT, CDR2 FRNRAP. V was trimmed by 3 bases and J by 8 bases, leaving 10 bases between them. The CDR3 contains 12 residues. The CDR3 sequence is CASGFPGREAFF. The CDR3 nucleotides read TGTGCTAGTGGTTTCCCCGGGCGAGAAGCTTTCTTT.

CDR3 sequence (DNA): TGTGCTAGTGGGGACGGGACAGGGCGAAACACCATATATTTT. This sequence encodes CASGDGTGRNTIYF. The chain recombines TRBV12-5 with TRBJ1-3, with 9 bases lining up with TRBD1. V was clipped by 6 bases and J by 5 bases; unmatched bases: 5. CDR1 is LGHNT, CDR2 FRNRAP, per germline. The CDR3 sequence is 14 residues long.

The chain carries TRBV28 and TRBJ2-1; D perhaps matches TRBD2 (6 bases). Germline V gene lookup returns CDR1 MDHEN and CDR2 SYDVKM. This CDR3 is built from 14 residues. V was trimmed by 10 bases and J by 0 bases, leaving 13 bases between them. The CDR3 sequence: CATIRAGSYNEQFF. The CDR3 nucleotides read TGTGCCACCATAAGAGCGGGCTCCTACAATGAGCAGTTCTTC.

This clone was picked up one time. The chain combines TRBV14 with TRBJ2-3; D is possibly TRBD1 or TRBD2 (6 bases each). The CDR3 totals 16 residues. Per germline, CDR1 SGHDN and CDR2 FVKESK. V lost 0 bases to trimming and J lost 2 bases, with 12 bases between them. CDR3 DNA: TGTGCCAGCAGCCAAGATTCGGGGGCATACACAGATACGCAGTATTTT. Encoded protein: CASSQDSGAYTDTQYF.